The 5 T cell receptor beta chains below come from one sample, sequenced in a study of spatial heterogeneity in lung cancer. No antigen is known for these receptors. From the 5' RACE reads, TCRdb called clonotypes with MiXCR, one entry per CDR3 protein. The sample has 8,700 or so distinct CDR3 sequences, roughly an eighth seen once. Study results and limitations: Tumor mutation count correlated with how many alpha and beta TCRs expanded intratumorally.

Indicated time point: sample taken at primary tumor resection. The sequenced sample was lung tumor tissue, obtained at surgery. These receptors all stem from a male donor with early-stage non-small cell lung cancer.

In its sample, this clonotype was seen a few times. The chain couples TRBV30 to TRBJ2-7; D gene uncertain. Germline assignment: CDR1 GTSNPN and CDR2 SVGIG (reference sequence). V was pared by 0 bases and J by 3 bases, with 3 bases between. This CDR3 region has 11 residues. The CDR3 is CAWSVHYEQYF. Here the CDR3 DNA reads TGTGCCTGGAGTGTACACTACGAGCAGTACTTC.

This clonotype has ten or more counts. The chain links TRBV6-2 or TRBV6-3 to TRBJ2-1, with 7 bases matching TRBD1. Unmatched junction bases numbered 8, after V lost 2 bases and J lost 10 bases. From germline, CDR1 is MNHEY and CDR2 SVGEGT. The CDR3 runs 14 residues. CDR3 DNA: TGTGCCAGCAGTTACGGGACAGCGAAAGGGGAGCAGTTCTTC. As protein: CASSYGTAKGEQFF.

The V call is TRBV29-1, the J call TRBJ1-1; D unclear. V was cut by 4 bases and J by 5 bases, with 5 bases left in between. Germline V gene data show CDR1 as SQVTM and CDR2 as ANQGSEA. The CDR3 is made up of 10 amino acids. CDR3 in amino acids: CSVGGTEAFF. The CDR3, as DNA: TGCAGCGTTGGCGGGACTGAAGCTTTCTTT. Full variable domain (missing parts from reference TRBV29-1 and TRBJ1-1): SAVISQKPSRDICQRGTSLTIQCQVDSQVTMMFWYRQQPGQSLTLIATANQGSEATYESGFVIDKFPISRPNLTFSTLTVSNMSPEDSSIYLCSVGGTEAFFGQGTRLTVV.

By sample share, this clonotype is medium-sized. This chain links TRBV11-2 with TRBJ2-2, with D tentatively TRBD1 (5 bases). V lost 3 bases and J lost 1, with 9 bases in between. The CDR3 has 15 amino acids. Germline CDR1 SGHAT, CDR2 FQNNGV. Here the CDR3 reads CASSLDTGNTGELFF. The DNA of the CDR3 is TGTGCCAGCAGCTTGGACACAGGGAACACCGGGGAGCTGTTTTTT. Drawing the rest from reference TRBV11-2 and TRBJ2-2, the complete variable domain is EAGVAQSPRYKIIEKRQSVAFWCNPISGHATLYWYQQILGQGPKLLIQFQNNGVVDDSQLPKDRFSAERLKGVDSTLKIQPAKLEDSAVYLCASSLDTGNTGELFFGEGSRLTVL.

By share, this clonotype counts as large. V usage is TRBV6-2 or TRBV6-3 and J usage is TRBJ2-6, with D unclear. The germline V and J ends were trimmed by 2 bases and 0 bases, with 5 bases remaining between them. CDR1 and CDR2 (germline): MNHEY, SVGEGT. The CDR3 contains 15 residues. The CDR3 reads CASSYAGSGANVLTF. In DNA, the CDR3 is TGTGCCAGCAGTTACGCAGGCTCTGGGGCCAACGTCCTGACTTTC.